These T cell receptor beta chains were read from a single sample in a study of blood T cell repertoires in COVID-19. Only in-frame clones appear in the TCRdb table, and some are missing; sequencing was by immunoSEQ multiplex PCR. The profile shows about 130,000 clones, 75% to 90% of them singletons. Sequencing used peripheral blood. The receptors originated from a human donor in a cohort sampled during active COVID-19. The CDR3 runs from the conserved cysteine through the conserved F or W. A D gene is named only where the DNA matches it firmly. Clone sizes are given selectively: once, few, many, or a class where the clone is expanded.

d_call: TRBD1
j_call: TRBJ1-1
v_call: TRBV6-6
clone_size: -
cdr3_length: 14
cdr3_nt: TGTGCCAGCAGTTATCGCAGGGGGCCAGGAGAAGCTTTCTTT
cdr3_aa: CASSYRRGPGEAFF

d_call: TRBD1
j_call: TRBJ2-7
v_call: TRBV2
clone_size: -
cdr3_length: 13
cdr3_nt: TGTGCCAGCAGCCGGGACAGCCGCTACGAGCAGTACTTC
cdr3_aa: CASSRDSRYEQYF

d_call: -
j_call: TRBJ1-2
v_call: TRBV21-1
clone_size: -
cdr3_length: 11
cdr3_nt: TGTGCCAGCAGCAAATGTGAGGGCTACACCTTC
cdr3_aa: CASSKCEGYTF

d_call: TRBD1
j_call: TRBJ1-1
v_call: TRBV6-2/TRBV6-3
clone_size: -
cdr3_length: 12
cdr3_nt: TGTGCCAGCAGCCAGGGACAGGGACAAGCTTTCTTT
cdr3_aa: CASSQGQGQAFF

d_call: -
j_call: TRBJ2-6
v_call: TRBV5-6
clone_size: -
cdr3_length: 16
cdr3_nt: TGTGCCAGCAGCTTGAAATCAATGAGAGGGGCCAACGTCCTGACTTTC
cdr3_aa: CASSLKSMRGANVLTF

d_call: TRBD1
j_call: TRBJ2-3
v_call: TRBV6-5
clone_size: few
cdr3_length: 13
cdr3_nt: TGTGCCAGCAACCAGGGGGCCACAGATACGCAGTATTTT
cdr3_aa: CASNQGATDTQYF

d_call: -
j_call: TRBJ1-1
v_call: TRBV24-1
clone_size: once
cdr3_length: 12
cdr3_nt: TGTGCCACCCAGGGAACGAACACTGAAGCTTTCTTT
cdr3_aa: CATQGTNTEAFF

d_call: -
j_call: TRBJ2-5
v_call: TRBV3-1/TRBV3-2
clone_size: many
cdr3_length: 15
cdr3_nt: TGTGCCAGCGAACCTAGATCTGCGGTTGGGGAGACCCAGTACTTC
cdr3_aa: CASEPRSAVGETQYF

d_call: -
j_call: TRBJ1-5
v_call: TRBV2
clone_size: -
cdr3_length: 14
cdr3_nt: TGTGCCAGCAGTCCCGACAGTACCAATCAGCCCCAGCATTTT
cdr3_aa: CASSPDSTNQPQHF

d_call: TRBD1
j_call: TRBJ2-1
v_call: TRBV5-6
clone_size: -
cdr3_length: 14
cdr3_nt: TGTGCCAGCAGCCTCGGACAGGATTACAATGAGCAGTTCTTC
cdr3_aa: CASSLGQDYNEQFF

d_call: TRBD1
j_call: TRBJ2-1
v_call: TRBV19
clone_size: -
cdr3_length: 17
cdr3_nt: TGTGCCAGTAGTACCAAGGGACAGACCTTCTCCTACAATGAGCAGTTCTTC
cdr3_aa: CASSTKGQTFSYNEQFF

d_call: TRBD1
j_call: TRBJ2-3
v_call: TRBV5-4
clone_size: -
cdr3_length: 12
cdr3_nt: TGTGCCAGCAGCACGGGACAGCATACGCAGTATTTT
cdr3_aa: CASSTGQHTQYF

d_call: TRBD1
j_call: TRBJ1-2
v_call: TRBV9
clone_size: -
cdr3_length: 14
cdr3_nt: TGTGCCAGCAGCGTAGGGGGACAGGGAATGAGCTACACCTTC
cdr3_aa: CASSVGGQGMSYTF

d_call: TRBD2
j_call: TRBJ2-1
v_call: TRBV7-2
clone_size: -
cdr3_length: 15
cdr3_nt: TGTGCCAGCAGCTTAGCGCCCGTGATAGCGGGAGAGCAGTTCTTC
cdr3_aa: CASSLAPVIAGEQFF

d_call: -
j_call: TRBJ2-1
v_call: TRBV27
clone_size: -
cdr3_length: 13
cdr3_nt: TGTGCCAGCAACGGAGCAGGGTACTATGAGCAGTTCTTC
cdr3_aa: CASNGAGYYEQFF

d_call: -
j_call: TRBJ2-5
v_call: TRBV10-3
clone_size: -
cdr3_length: 12
cdr3_nt: TGTGCCATCTCAGGGGCTGGGGAGACCCAGTACTTC
cdr3_aa: CAISGAGETQYF

d_call: -
j_call: TRBJ2-2
v_call: TRBV30
clone_size: -
cdr3_length: 14
cdr3_nt: TGTGCCTGGAGTGTAGTACAGGGAACCGGGGAGCTGTTTTTT
cdr3_aa: CAWSVVQGTGELFF

d_call: -
j_call: TRBJ2-3
v_call: TRBV21-1
clone_size: once
cdr3_length: 18
cdr3_nt: TGTGCCAGCAAGCAAAGGGGGACTAGCGGGAGGAGTACAGATACGCAGTATTTT
cdr3_aa: CASKQRGTSGRSTDTQYF

d_call: TRBD1
j_call: TRBJ2-7
v_call: TRBV5-1
clone_size: once
cdr3_length: 13
cdr3_nt: TGCGCCAGTACAGTGGACAGGGTCTACGAGCAGTACTTC
cdr3_aa: CASTVDRVYEQYF

d_call: -
j_call: TRBJ2-2
v_call: TRBV5-1
clone_size: -
cdr3_length: 14
cdr3_nt: TGCGCCTCCCGAGCGGAAATTAACACCGGGGAGCTGTTTTTT
cdr3_aa: CASRAEINTGELFF

d_call: -
j_call: TRBJ1-4
v_call: TRBV30
clone_size: -
cdr3_length: 16
cdr3_nt: TGTGCCTGGAGTGTCGATATCGGAGGGAAGAGTGAAAAACTGTTTTTT
cdr3_aa: CAWSVDIGGKSEKLFF

d_call: TRBD2
j_call: TRBJ2-7
v_call: TRBV4-1
clone_size: -
cdr3_length: 15
cdr3_nt: TGCGCCAGCAGCCAAGTAGGGACTAGAATCGACGAGCAGTACTTC
cdr3_aa: CASSQVGTRIDEQYF

d_call: -
j_call: TRBJ1-1
v_call: TRBV6-2/TRBV6-3
clone_size: -
cdr3_length: 15
cdr3_nt: TGTGCCAGCAGTCTAGGGGCGGCGGTGAACACTGAAGCTTTCTTT
cdr3_aa: CASSLGAAVNTEAFF

d_call: TRBD2
j_call: TRBJ2-7
v_call: TRBV19
clone_size: -
cdr3_length: 14
cdr3_nt: TGTGCCAGTAGTATCCGGGGGGACCCCTACGAGCAGTACTTC
cdr3_aa: CASSIRGDPYEQYF

d_call: -
j_call: TRBJ2-7
v_call: TRBV18
clone_size: -
cdr3_length: 11
cdr3_nt: TGTGCCAGCTCACCGGGAGGTGAGCAGTACTTC
cdr3_aa: CASSPGGEQYF

d_call: -
j_call: TRBJ2-1
v_call: TRBV18
clone_size: -
cdr3_length: 14
cdr3_nt: TGTGCCAGCTCATCCCGCGGACAGTCCGATGAGCAGTTCTTC
cdr3_aa: CASSSRGQSDEQFF

d_call: TRBD2
j_call: TRBJ2-3
v_call: TRBV19
clone_size: -
cdr3_length: 13
cdr3_nt: TGTGCCAGTAGTATTTCAGGGCTAGCGGGGAGGTATTTT
cdr3_aa: CASSISGLAGRYF

d_call: -
j_call: TRBJ2-7
v_call: TRBV9
clone_size: -
cdr3_length: 14
cdr3_nt: TGTGCCAGCAGCGTAGGGAATTCGGCTAGCGAGCAGTACTTC
cdr3_aa: CASSVGNSASEQYF

d_call: TRBD2
j_call: TRBJ2-2
v_call: TRBV5-1
clone_size: -
cdr3_length: 18
cdr3_nt: TGCGCCAGCAGAACAACCGGGACTAGCGGGATAAGCACCGGGGAGCTGTTTTTT
cdr3_aa: CASRTTGTSGISTGELFF

d_call: TRBD2
j_call: TRBJ2-5
v_call: TRBV9
clone_size: once
cdr3_length: 14
cdr3_nt: TGTGCCAGCGGAACTAGCGGCCGTCAAGAGACCCAGTACTTC
cdr3_aa: CASGTSGRQETQYF

d_call: TRBD1
j_call: TRBJ1-5
v_call: TRBV4-1
clone_size: -
cdr3_length: 17
cdr3_nt: TGCGCCAGCAGCCAAGATGGATTCGGCAGGGGGGACCAGCCCCAGCATTTT
cdr3_aa: CASSQDGFGRGDQPQHF

d_call: -
j_call: TRBJ1-1
v_call: TRBV9
clone_size: -
cdr3_length: 18
cdr3_nt: TGTGCCAGCAGCGTAGGGCCGGGACACGCAAAAGTGAACACTGAAGCTTTCTTT
cdr3_aa: CASSVGPGHAKVNTEAFF

d_call: TRBD2
j_call: TRBJ2-2
v_call: TRBV7-9
clone_size: -
cdr3_length: 16
cdr3_nt: TGTGCCAGCAGCGCCAGACTAGCGGCGAACACCGGGGAGCTGTTTTTT
cdr3_aa: CASSARLAANTGELFF

d_call: -
j_call: TRBJ1-1
v_call: TRBV19
clone_size: -
cdr3_length: 13
cdr3_nt: TGTGCCAGTAGTCAACGGGACTTTTTAAAAGCTTTCTTT
cdr3_aa: CASSQRDFLKAFF

d_call: -
j_call: TRBJ2-5
v_call: TRBV29-1
clone_size: -
cdr3_length: 12
cdr3_nt: TGCAGCGTTGTTGCACCTATAAAGACCCAGTACTTC
cdr3_aa: CSVVAPIKTQYF

d_call: TRBD1
j_call: TRBJ1-4
v_call: TRBV20-1
clone_size: -
cdr3_length: 11
cdr3_nt: TGCAGTGCTCCCAGGACAGGGAAACTGTTTTTT
cdr3_aa: CSAPRTGKLFF

d_call: TRBD2
j_call: TRBJ2-3
v_call: TRBV19
clone_size: -
cdr3_length: 15
cdr3_nt: TGTGCCAGTGGTGGGGCGGGGGACCCCACAGATACGCAGTATTTT
cdr3_aa: CASGGAGDPTDTQYF

d_call: -
j_call: TRBJ1-5
v_call: TRBV21-1
clone_size: once
cdr3_length: 15
cdr3_nt: TGTGCCAGCAGCAAAGTTCCCCAGGGGAGACAGCCCCAGCATTTT
cdr3_aa: CASSKVPQGRQPQHF

d_call: TRBD2
j_call: TRBJ2-1
v_call: TRBV7-2
clone_size: -
cdr3_length: 16
cdr3_nt: TGTGCCAGCAGCTTATCATGGCTAGCGGGCGGGAATGAGCAGTTCTTC
cdr3_aa: CASSLSWLAGGNEQFF

d_call: TRBD1
j_call: TRBJ1-2
v_call: TRBV6-1
clone_size: -
cdr3_length: 16
cdr3_nt: TGTGCCAGCAGTGAAGGGACAGGGGGAAACTGGGATGGCTACACCTTC
cdr3_aa: CASSEGTGGNWDGYTF

d_call: -
j_call: TRBJ1-3
v_call: TRBV19
clone_size: -
cdr3_length: 14
cdr3_nt: TGTGCCAGTAGTATAGAGTGGGGGCCCGGCACCATATATTTT
cdr3_aa: CASSIEWGPGTIYF

d_call: -
j_call: TRBJ1-1
v_call: TRBV28
clone_size: once
cdr3_length: 14
cdr3_nt: TGTGCCAGCAGTTTATTGGGGGGGAACACTGAAGCTTTCTTT
cdr3_aa: CASSLLGGNTEAFF

d_call: -
j_call: TRBJ1-1
v_call: TRBV2
clone_size: -
cdr3_length: 15
cdr3_nt: TGTGCCAGCAGGCGGCAGGGATCCGGGAACACTGAAGCTTTCTTT
cdr3_aa: CASRRQGSGNTEAFF

d_call: TRBD2
j_call: TRBJ2-3
v_call: TRBV6-6
clone_size: -
cdr3_length: 15
cdr3_nt: TGTGCCAGCAGTTACCGGGGCGGGAGTGCAGATACGCAGTATTTT
cdr3_aa: CASSYRGGSADTQYF

d_call: TRBD1
j_call: TRBJ2-3
v_call: TRBV18
clone_size: -
cdr3_length: 16
cdr3_nt: TGTGCCAGCTCACGCACAATGGGACAGGGAACAGATACGCAGTATTTT
cdr3_aa: CASSRTMGQGTDTQYF

d_call: TRBD1
j_call: TRBJ1-6
v_call: TRBV6-5
clone_size: -
cdr3_length: 15
cdr3_nt: TGTGCCAGCAGTCCCCGGGACAGATGGAATTCACCCCTCCACTTT
cdr3_aa: CASSPRDRWNSPLHF

d_call: -
j_call: TRBJ1-5
v_call: TRBV4-3
clone_size: -
cdr3_length: 16
cdr3_nt: TGCGCCAGCAGCCAAACAGCGGGACGGAGGGCTTTGCCCCAGCATTTT
cdr3_aa: CASSQTAGRRALPQHF

d_call: -
j_call: TRBJ1-5
v_call: TRBV7-2
clone_size: -
cdr3_length: 13
cdr3_nt: TGTGCCAGCAGCTTATCAGTTAATCAGCCCCAGCATTTT
cdr3_aa: CASSLSVNQPQHF

d_call: -
j_call: TRBJ1-1
v_call: TRBV7-8
clone_size: -
cdr3_length: 13
cdr3_nt: TGTGCCAGCCGAGACGGAGGGAACACTGAAGCTTTCTTT
cdr3_aa: CASRDGGNTEAFF

d_call: TRBD2
j_call: TRBJ2-1
v_call: TRBV11-3
clone_size: -
cdr3_length: 14
cdr3_nt: TGTGCCAGCAGCGAGACTAGCTGGGCCAATGAGCAGTTCTTC
cdr3_aa: CASSETSWANEQFF

d_call: TRBD2
j_call: TRBJ2-1
v_call: TRBV19
clone_size: -
cdr3_length: 16
cdr3_nt: TGTGCCAGTAGTATCTCAGCGGGGGGCTCCTACAATGAGCAGTTCTTC
cdr3_aa: CASSISAGGSYNEQFF

d_call: TRBD1
j_call: TRBJ1-2
v_call: TRBV15
clone_size: -
cdr3_length: 16
cdr3_nt: TGTGCCACCAGTGAGTTAAAAGGACAGGGTCTCCCTGGCTACACCTTC
cdr3_aa: CATSELKGQGLPGYTF

d_call: TRBD2
j_call: TRBJ2-3
v_call: TRBV10-2
clone_size: -
cdr3_length: 14
cdr3_nt: TGCGCCAGCCGGGGGAGCGGGGGGCCAGATACGCAGTATTTT
cdr3_aa: CASRGSGGPDTQYF

d_call: -
j_call: TRBJ2-4
v_call: TRBV6-5
clone_size: -
cdr3_length: 15
cdr3_nt: TGTGCCAGCACCTTACGATGGGGACTCCAAAACATTCAGTACTTC
cdr3_aa: CASTLRWGLQNIQYF

d_call: -
j_call: TRBJ1-1
v_call: TRBV24-1
clone_size: once
cdr3_length: 15
cdr3_nt: TGTGCCACCAGGGGGGGGGCCCCACGGGGCACTGAAGCTTTCTTT
cdr3_aa: CATRGGAPRGTEAFF

d_call: TRBD1
j_call: TRBJ2-3
v_call: TRBV19
clone_size: -
cdr3_length: 16
cdr3_nt: TGTGCCAGTAGTGGATTTGTCGGACAGGGGATGGGTACGCAGTATTTT
cdr3_aa: CASSGFVGQGMGTQYF

d_call: -
j_call: TRBJ1-2
v_call: TRBV18
clone_size: -
cdr3_length: 14
cdr3_nt: TGTGCCAGCTCACCACCGACGACAGACTATGGCTACACCTTC
cdr3_aa: CASSPPTTDYGYTF

d_call: TRBD1
j_call: TRBJ1-5
v_call: TRBV9
clone_size: -
cdr3_length: 15
cdr3_nt: TGTGCCAGCAGCGCTTTCCGGGACAGTGCTCAGCCCCAGCATTTT
cdr3_aa: CASSAFRDSAQPQHF

d_call: -
j_call: TRBJ1-4
v_call: TRBV19
clone_size: -
cdr3_length: 15
cdr3_nt: TGTGCCAGTAGCCGGGCGGGTTCAACTAATGAAAAACTGTTTTTT
cdr3_aa: CASSRAGSTNEKLFF

d_call: -
j_call: TRBJ2-1
v_call: TRBV27
clone_size: -
cdr3_length: 10
cdr3_nt: TGTGCCAGCGGGCTGAATGAGCAGTTCTTC
cdr3_aa: CASGLNEQFF